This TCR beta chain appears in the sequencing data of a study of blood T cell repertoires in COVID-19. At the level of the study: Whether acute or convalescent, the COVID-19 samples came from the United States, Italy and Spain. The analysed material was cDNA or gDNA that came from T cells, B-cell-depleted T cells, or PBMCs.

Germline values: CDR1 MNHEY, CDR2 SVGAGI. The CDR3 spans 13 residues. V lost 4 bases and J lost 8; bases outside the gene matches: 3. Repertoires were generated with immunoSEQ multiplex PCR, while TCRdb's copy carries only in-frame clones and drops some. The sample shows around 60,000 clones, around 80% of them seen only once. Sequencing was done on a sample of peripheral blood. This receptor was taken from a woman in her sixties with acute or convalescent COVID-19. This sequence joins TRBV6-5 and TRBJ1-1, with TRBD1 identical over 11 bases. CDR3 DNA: TGTGCCAGCAGTTTGGACAGGGGGCTAGAAGCTTTCTTT. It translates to CASSLDRGLEAFF.